This passage covers 18 T cell receptor beta chains from one sample sequenced in a study of CD8 T cells in Susac syndrome. RNA, at about 0.45 to 1 ug, was reverse transcribed with random hexamers. One entry per CDR3 protein, called by TCRdb with MiXCR from the immunoSEQ multiplex PCR reads. The sample contains roughly 200,000 distinct CDR3 sequences, approximately 95% of which appear only once. Sequenced: CD4+ T cells from PBMCs. These receptors originate from a human donor with multiple sclerosis.

The chain has TRBV7-9 and TRBJ2-7; D unclear. Germline V gene sequence: CDR1 SEHNR, CDR2 FQNEAQ (reference sequence). The V and J ends lost 7 bases and 4 bases respectively, with 11 bases between them. CDR3 length equals 12 residues. CDR3 amino acids: CASTQTGYEQYF. DNA of the CDR3: TGTGCCAGCACCCAAACCGGATACGAGCAGTACTTC.

This clonotype was detected once. The chain employs TRBV11-1 and TRBJ2-7; D call uncertain. The CDR3 is made up of 11 amino acids. Per the germline V gene, CDR1 is SGHAT and CDR2 is FQDESV (reference sequence). V was clipped by 5 bases and J by 5 bases, with 7 bases between them. The CDR3 sequence: CASSTSHEQYF. Here the CDR3 DNA reads TGTGCCAGCAGCACCAGCCACGAGCAGTACTTC.

The rearrangement links TRBV15 to TRBJ2-7; D may be TRBD1 (5 bases). The CDR3 has 15 residues. Between the trimmed V and J ends, which lost 0 bases and 10 bases, there was a span of 19 bases. CDR1 LNHNV and CDR2 YYDKDF come from the germline V gene (reference sequence). This chain's CDR3 is CATSRDPRQSSPQYV. As DNA, the CDR3 is TGTGCCACCAGCAGAGATCCGAGACAGTCATCACCTCAGTACGTC.

This rearrangement joins TRBV19 to TRBJ1-2; the match to TRBD1 covers 7 bases. Per germline, CDR1 LNHDA and CDR2 SQIVND (reference sequence). This CDR3 is built from 14 residues. V lost 10 bases and J lost 2; bases outside the gene matches: 10. In DNA form, the CDR3 reads TGTGCCACCAATGATTGGGACAGCAACTATGGCTACACCTTC. Translating it yields CATNDWDSNYGYTF. The full variable domain, its missing parts supplied by reference TRBV19 and TRBJ1-2, is DGGITQSPKYLFRKEGQNVTLSCEQNLNHDAMYWYRQDPGQGLRLIYYSQIVNDFQKGDIAEGYSVSREKKESFPLTVTSAQKNPTAFYLCATNDWDSNYGYTFGSGTRLTVV.

As DNA, the CDR3 is TGTGCCAGCAGTTTACTGGGGACACAATCGCAGTATTTT. This codes for CASSLLGTQSQYF. The J gene is TRBJ2-3, the V gene TRBV12-3 or TRBV12-4; maybe TRBD1 (6 bases). Trimming pared 2 bases from V and 10 bases from J, leaving 13 bases between. The CDR3 spans 13 residues.

The chain employs TRBV6-5 and TRBJ2-7; D may be TRBD1 (5 bases). The CDR3 runs 12 residues. The germline V gene has CDR1 MNHEY and CDR2 SVGAGI. V lost 6 bases to trimming and J lost 7 bases, with 13 bases between them. The CDR3 DNA reads as TGTGCCAGCAGCCCTGGGGCCGGGGAGCAGTACGTC. It specifies CASSPGAGEQYV.

V gene TRBV3-1 combines with J gene TRBJ2-5; D gene unclear. Looked up from germline, CDR1 is LGHDT and CDR2 is YNNKEL (reference sequence). This CDR3 contains 16 residues. Trimming cost V 4 bases and J 1 base, with 16 bases left between them. CDR3 residues: CASSPYTVGSQETQYF. The DNA of the CDR3 is TGTGCCAGCAGCCCCTACACGGTGGGGTCCCAAGAGACCCAGTACTTC.

The chain is built from TRBV29-1 and TRBJ2-5, with a possible D match to TRBD2 (5 bases). Trimming removed 7 bases from V and 5 bases from J, with 14 bases in between. Germline-derived CDR1 and CDR2 are SQVTM and ANQGSEA. The CDR3 has 12 residues. CDR3 amino acids: CSGSGVRETQYF. CDR3 nucleotides: TGCAGCGGCTCCGGGGTAAGGGAGACCCAGTACTTC.

CDR3 sequence reads: CSARDLRGVGGYTF. The CDR3 coding sequence is TGCAGTGCTAGAGATCTAAGAGGGGTTGGCGGCTACACCTTC. V gene TRBV20-1 combines with J gene TRBJ1-2, with a possible D match to TRBD1 (5 bases). This CDR3 has 14 residues. V lost 0 bases and J 8 bases, leaving 16 bases between the germline ends. Per the germline V gene, CDR1 is DFQATT and CDR2 is SNEGSKA (reference sequence).

This chain joins TRBV30 and TRBJ2-3; 12 bases line up with TRBD2. The CDR3 has 18 amino acids. Germline V gene data show CDR1 as GTSNPN and CDR2 as SVGIG (reference sequence). The junction had 15 bases not matched to a gene; V was cut back by 7 bases and J by 1 base. The CDR3 coding sequence is TGTGCCTTTTCCCCCGCTAGCGGGGGGGATCTCGGCACAGATACGCAGTATTTT. Amino acid sequence: CAFSPASGGDLGTDTQYF.

V and J are TRBV4-2 and TRBJ1-6; TRBD1 might be the D (5 bases). CDR3 length: 15 residues. Germline CDR1 and CDR2: LGHNA and YNFKEQ. V gave up 5 bases and J gave up 7 bases, with 15 bases separating them. CDR3: CASSFGTMGNSPLHF. The CDR3 region has the DNA TGTGCCAGCAGCTTCGGGACCATGGGAAATTCACCCCTCCACTTT.

The chain couples TRBV30 to TRBJ1-2; the D is unclear. Deletions cut 4 bases from V and 4 bases from J, with 13 bases between. Germline loops: CDR1 GTSNPN, CDR2 SVGIG (reference sequence). The CDR3 covers 13 residues. CDR3 coding DNA: TGTGCCTGGAATTCGGGGAAGGGCTATGGCTACACCTTC. Translated, it gives CAWNSGKGYGYTF.

V gene TRBV9 combines with J gene TRBJ1-4; unclear D gene. There are 16 residues in the CDR3. V lost 2 bases and J lost 1, with 12 bases in between. Germline CDR1 reads SGDLS; CDR2 reads YYNGEE. The CDR3 is CASSVGSGRTNEKLFF. DNA for the CDR3: TGTGCCAGCAGCGTGGGGTCGGGGAGAACTAATGAAAAACTGTTTTTT. The full variable domain, rest sourced from reference TRBV9 and TRBJ1-4, is DSGVTQTPKHLITATGQRVTLRCSPRSGDLSVYWYQQSLDQGLQFLIQYYNGEERAKGNILERFSAQQFPDLHSELNLSSLELGDSALYFCASSVGSGRTNEKLFFGSGTQLSVL.

This chain connects TRBV11-2 to TRBJ2-1, with D perhaps given as TRBD1 or TRBD2 (5 bases each). CDR3 length equals 12 residues. Germline CDR1 SGHAT, CDR2 FQNNGV. V lost 3 bases and J 7 bases, leaving 7 bases between the germline ends. CDR3 DNA: TGTGCCAGCAGCTTGGGGGTGAATGAGCAGTTCTTC. This translates into CASSLGVNEQFF.

J is TRBJ1-2 and V is TRBV9, with D perhaps matching TRBD1 (5 bases). The V and J ends lost 0 bases and 10 bases respectively, with 13 bases between them. The CDR3 length is 13 residues. Per germline, CDR1 SGDLS and CDR2 YYNGEE. This chain's CDR3 is CASSVEGRAYYTF. DNA for the CDR3: TGTGCCAGCAGCGTAGAGGGGCGAGCGTACTACACCTTC.

The V call is TRBV3-1, the J call TRBJ2-7; the D is unclear. The CDR3 runs to 12 residues. CDR1 is LGHDT and CDR2 is YNNKEL in the germline V gene (reference sequence). V dropped 5 bases and J dropped 7 bases, with 12 bases sitting between them. In DNA, the CDR3 is TGTGCCAGCAGCAACCCCGCGGCAGAGCAGTACTTC. It encodes CASSNPAAEQYF.

The chain carries TRBV20-1 and TRBJ2-5, with 10 bases identical to TRBD2. Germline-derived CDR1 and CDR2 are DFQATT and SNEGSKA (reference sequence). Germline trimming cut 5 bases from V and 5 bases from J; bases unmatched to any gene: 14. This CDR3 is 16 amino acids long. DNA of the CDR3: TGCAGTGCTGGTGGGGAAGCGGGGGGGCCGGAGGAGACCCAGTACTTC. Protein product: CSAGGEAGGPEETQYF.

J is TRBJ1-5 and V is TRBV3-1; D not resolved. Trimming left V 1 base short and J 10 bases short, with 11 bases between. Germline values: CDR1 LGHDT, CDR2 YNNKEL (reference sequence). The CDR3 spans 13 residues. The CDR3 bases are TGTGCCAGCAGCCAAGTTCCACGGTCTCCCCAGCATTTT. It translates to CASSQVPRSPQHF.